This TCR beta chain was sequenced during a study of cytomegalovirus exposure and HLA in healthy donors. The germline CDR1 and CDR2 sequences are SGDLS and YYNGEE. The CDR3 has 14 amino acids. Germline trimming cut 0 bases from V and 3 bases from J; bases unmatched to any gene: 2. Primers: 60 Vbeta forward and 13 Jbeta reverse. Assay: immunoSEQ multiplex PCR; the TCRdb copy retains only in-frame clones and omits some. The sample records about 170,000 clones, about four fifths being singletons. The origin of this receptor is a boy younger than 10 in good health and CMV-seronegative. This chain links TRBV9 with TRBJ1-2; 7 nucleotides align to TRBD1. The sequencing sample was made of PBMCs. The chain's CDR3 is CASSVDTGDYGYTF. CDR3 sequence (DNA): TGTGCCAGCAGCGTAGATACAGGGGACTATGGCTACACCTTC. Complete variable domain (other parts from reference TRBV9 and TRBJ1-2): DSGVTQTPKHLITATGQRVTLRCSPRSGDLSVYWYQQSLDQGLQFLIQYYNGEERAKGNILERFSAQQFPDLHSELNLSSLELGDSALYFCASSVDTGDYGYTFGSGTRLTVV.